This T cell receptor (beta chain) came from a study of blood T cell repertoires in COVID-19. The CDR3 consists of 13 residues. Germline V CDR1 and CDR2: MNHEY, SVGAGI. V lost 5 bases, J lost 8 bases, and 13 bases lay in between. Generated by immunoSEQ multiplex PCR, the TCRdb table keeps only in-frame clones and is missing some. Among some 120,000 clones listed, approximately 90% were seen once. This receptor was identified in a human donor with active COVID-19. The donor label of this sample is uncertain. The chain has TRBV6-5 and TRBJ2-4, with a weak D call TRBD1 (6 bases). Sequenced sample: peripheral blood. The CDR3 is CASSSRGYDIQYF. As DNA, the CDR3 is TGTGCCAGCAGTAGTAGGGGGTATGACATTCAGTACTTC.